This TCR beta chain was sequenced in a study of shared clonotypes between healthy human individuals. Data came from immunoSEQ multiplex PCR; TCRdb stores just in-frame clones and leaves some out. Altogether over a million clones are present, 70% to 80% being singletons, with the ten largest covering roughly 0.55%. CD4+ cells underwent separation, giving CD45RA+ naive and CD45RA-negative memory subsets. V gave up 5 bases and J gave up 4 bases; unmatched junction bases: 14. The V gene's germline CDR1 is MDHEN and CDR2 SYDVKM. The CDR3 runs 17 residues. This sequence was found in a man aged 18 to 35 in good health. Some clones in this sample may be carry-over from other donors' samples. The chain links TRBV28 to TRBJ1-5; 7 nucleotides line up with TRBD1. The material sequenced was memory CD4+ T cells from PBMCs. The subset: CD45RA-negative fraction. The CDR3 coding sequence is TGTGCCAGCAGTACCCCCAGGACAGGTTCGGGTAATCAGCCCCAGCATTTT. Translating gives CASSTPRTGSGNQPQHF.